This T cell receptor beta chain derives from a study of T cells in Graves' hyperthyroidism and ophthalmopathy. This clonotype has a single count. Germline lookup yields CDR1 SNHLY and CDR2 FYNNEI. This CDR3 has 16 amino acids. V trimming: 6 bases; J trimming: 4 bases; junction bases outside the gene matches: 5. RNA transcripts were the template for amplifying TCR beta CDR3 regions. Using the HTBI primer set, a first-round RT-PCR was run on the TCR CDR3. MiXCR was run by TCRdb on the multiplex PCR reads, yielding one entry per CDR3 protein. The sample contains more than 450,000 distinct CDR3 sequences, 12% to 15% of which appear only once.

This TCR was sampled from a woman in her thirties or forties with Graves' hyperthyroidism. The chain couples TRBV2 to TRBJ2-2, with 13 bases fitting TRBD2. Source material: blood. The CDR3 sequence is CASRETSGRVTGELFF. The CDR3 DNA reads TGTGCCAGCAGGGAAACTAGCGGGAGGGTCACCGGGGAGCTGTTTTTT. Combining the CDR3 with reference TRBV2 and TRBJ2-2 gives the whole variable domain EPEVTQTPSHQVTQMGQEVILRCVPISNHLYFYWYRQILGQKVEFLVSFYNNEISEKSEIFDDQFSVERPDGSNFTLKIRSTKLEDSAMYFCASRETSGRVTGELFFGEGSRLTVL.